Following are 9 T cell receptor beta chains from one sample sequenced in a study of T cell responses to AZD1222 COVID-19 vaccine. The data were produced by immunoSEQ multiplex PCR, yet TCRdb's version contains in-frame clones alone and is incomplete. This sample has some 130,000 clones; 80% to 90% occur once, and the top ten carry roughly 7.4%. The starting material was peripheral blood, obtained on day 0 of AZD1222 vaccination. These receptors were collected from an adult in good health.

The chain joins TRBV7-3 to TRBJ2-7; 9 nucleotides align to TRBD2. The trim removed 5 bases at V and 0 bases at J, leaving 11 bases unmatched. The CDR3 has 17 amino acids. Germline-derived CDR1 and CDR2 are SGHTA and FQGTGA. The CDR3: CASSPGSGGPSSYEQYF. DNA of the CDR3: TGTGCCAGCAGCCCGGGTAGCGGGGGTCCTAGCTCCTACGAGCAGTACTTC.

The chain is built from TRBV2 and TRBJ2-2; a weak D match, TRBD1 (6 bases). CDR1 is SNHLY, CDR2 FYNNEI, per germline. This CDR3 contains 13 residues. V was clipped by 5 bases and J by 4 bases, with 8 bases between them. The CDR3, as DNA: TGTGCCAGCAGTACAGGGCGCACCGGGGAGCTGTTTTTT. Translated, it gives CASSTGRTGELFF.

This clone showed up just once. The CDR3 reads CSVFDGRALGNEQYF. CDR3 sequence (DNA): TGCAGCGTTTTCGACGGGAGGGCCCTCGGTAACGAGCAGTACTTC. This chain links TRBV29-1 with TRBJ2-7, with 8 bases aligning to TRBD2. There are 15 residues in the CDR3. V lost 5 bases to trimming and J lost 5 bases; unmatched junction nucleotides: 14. The germline CDR1 and CDR2 sequences are SQVTM and ANQGSEA.

The genes are TRBV6-6 and TRBJ1-2; D ambiguous. Per the germline V gene, CDR1 is MNHNY and CDR2 is SVGAGI (reference sequence). This CDR3 has 13 residues. V was trimmed by 0 bases and J by 8 bases, leaving 10 bases between them. CDR3 nucleotides: TGTGCCAGCAGTTACTCACAAACGGGAGGCTACACCTTC. This encodes CASSYSQTGGYTF.

The chain links TRBV5-1 to TRBJ2-7; D is unclear. The CDR3 has 15 residues. Trimming removed 4 bases from V and 1 base from J, with 15 bases in between. Germline loops: CDR1 SGHRS, CDR2 YFSETQ. The CDR3 protein is CASSPDGLLSYEQYF. The CDR3 DNA follows: TGCGCCAGCAGCCCGGACGGCCTGTTGTCCTACGAGCAGTACTTC.

CDR3 in amino acids: CASRPGTGTEAFF. DNA for the CDR3: TGCGCCAGCCGTCCCGGGACAGGGACCGAAGCTTTCTTT. The chain has TRBV10-1 and TRBJ1-1; the match to TRBD1 covers 9 bases. The ends lost 8 bases at V and 8 bases at J; junction bases unmatched: 9. The CDR3 length is 13 residues. Germline lookup yields CDR1 WNHNN and CDR2 SYGVQD (reference sequence).

This clone has a handful of counts. The chain links TRBV4-1 to TRBJ1-2; D is perhaps TRBD1 (6 bases). The CDR3 sequence is 15 residues long. CDR1 is MGHRA and CDR2 is YSYEKL in the germline V gene. The ends were cut back, 1 base at V and 8 bases at J, with 17 bases in the middle. DNA of the CDR3: TGCGCCAGCAGCCAAGGGCCTGGGACAAATGCGGGCTACACCTTC. This sequence encodes CASSQGPGTNAGYTF.

The chain uses TRBV19 and TRBJ2-2; TRBD1 or TRBD2 may be the D gene (5 bases each). CDR3 size: 14 residues. Germline V gives CDR1 LNHDA, CDR2 SQIVND (reference sequence). Trimming cost V 10 bases and J 0 bases, with 12 bases left between them. Written as DNA, the CDR3 is TGTGCCACGACCCCGGGACCGAACACCGGGGAGCTGTTTTTT. Its protein is CATTPGPNTGELFF. Based on the CDR3 plus reference TRBV19 and TRBJ2-2, the full variable domain is DGGITQSPKYLFRKEGQNVTLSCEQNLNHDAMYWYRQDPGQGLRLIYYSQIVNDFQKGDIAEGYSVSREKKESFPLTVTSAQKNPTAFYLCATTPGPNTGELFFGEGSRLTVL.

This chain joins TRBV3-1 (or the pseudogene TRBV3-2) and TRBJ2-2, with D possibly called TRBD1 or TRBD2 (6 bases each). The CDR3 is made up of 14 amino acids. Germline lookup yields CDR1 LGHDT and CDR2 YNNKEL (reference sequence). With 6 bases removed from V and 0 bases from J, the gap between germline ends came to 8 bases. CDR3 sequence (DNA): TGTGCCAGCAGAAGGGGGGCGAACACCGGGGAGCTGTTTTTT. Translated: CASRRGANTGELFF.